Following are 28 T cell receptor beta chains from one sample sequenced in a study of PD-1 blockade in classical Hodgkin lymphoma. Assay used: immunoSEQ multiplex PCR; TCRdb lists only in-frame clones, some missing. The data contain roughly 5,400 clones, roughly 90% of them seen just once; the ten biggest clones take up roughly 20%. Time point specified: newly diagnosed, previously untreated cHL patient sample. Researchers pulled CD8+ T cells out of thawed PBMCs using magnetic negative selection. Sequencing was carried out using CD8+ T cells from blood. These receptors were taken from a human donor with classical Hodgkin lymphoma.

The chain recombines TRBV28 with TRBJ1-1; D is unclear. The CDR3 has 15 residues. V lost 3 bases and J lost 1, with 12 bases in between. The germline V gene encodes CDR1 MDHEN and CDR2 SYDVKM. The CDR3 DNA is TGTGCCAGCAGTTTGGAAATGGGAGGGAACACTGAAGCTTTCTTT. It specifies CASSLEMGGNTEAFF.

The V call is TRBV28, the J call TRBJ1-5, with D unresolved. Germline-derived CDR1 and CDR2 are MDHEN and SYDVKM. V lost 6 bases and J lost 5, with 2 bases in between. The CDR3 length is 10 residues. DNA for the CDR3: TGTGCCAGCAGCCATCAGCCCCAGCATTTT. This encodes CASSHQPQHF.

The genes are TRBV30 and TRBJ1-4; D possibly corresponds to TRBD1 (6 bases). CDR1 is GTSNPN, CDR2 SVGIG, per germline (reference sequence). The CDR3 has 13 amino acids. V dropped 5 bases and J dropped 8 bases, with 15 bases sitting between them. The CDR3 here is CAWREGGLEKLFF. The CDR3 DNA reads TGTGCCTGGCGTGAGGGGGGTTTAGAAAAACTGTTTTTT. The whole variable domain, remainder taken from reference TRBV30 and TRBJ1-4, is SQTIHQWPATLVQPVGSPLSLECTVEGTSNPNLYWYRQAAGRGLQLLFYSVGIGQISSEVPQNLSASRPQDRQFILSSKKLLLSDSGFYLCAWREGGLEKLFFGSGTQLSVL.

This chain uses TRBV5-5 with TRBJ2-5; TRBD1 or TRBD2 may be the D gene (7 bases each). V shed 4 bases and J shed 3 bases, with 19 bases lying between them. This CDR3 has 16 amino acids. Germline loops: CDR1 SGHKS, CDR2 YYEKEE (reference sequence). DNA of the CDR3: TGTGCCAGCAGCGGTGGGGAGGGGGCGCAGGAAGAGACCCAGTACTTC. Its protein is CASSGGEGAQEETQYF.

The chain recombines TRBV5-1 with TRBJ2-4; no clear D. The germline CDR1 and CDR2 sequences are SGHRS and YFSETQ. Trimming stripped 0 bases from V and 0 bases from J, with 16 bases between. This CDR3 is 18 amino acids long. CDR3 loop: CASSLGSLTDLAKNIQYF. For the CDR3, the DNA is TGCGCCAGCAGCTTGGGGTCGTTGACGGATCTAGCCAAAAACATTCAGTACTTC. Together with reference TRBV5-1 and TRBJ2-4, the CDR3 gives the full variable domain: KAGVTQTPRYLIKTRGQQVTLSCSPISGHRSVSWYQQTPGQGLQFLFEYFSETQRNKGNFPGRFSGRQFSNSRSEMNVSTLELGDSALYLCASSLGSLTDLAKNIQYFGAGTRLSVL.

This chain uses TRBV27 with TRBJ2-3; 10 nucleotides line up with TRBD1. The CDR3 loop spans 15 amino acids. The V and J ends lost 5 bases and 4 bases, in that order; junction bases with no gene match: 6. CDR1 MNHEY and CDR2 SMNVEV come from the germline V gene (reference sequence). In DNA, the CDR3 is TGTGCCAGCAGTCTCGGGACAGGGGTAGCAGATACGCAGTATTTT. It encodes CASSLGTGVADTQYF.

The CDR3 reads CASSFFSSGSQETQYF. CDR3 nucleotides: TGTGCCAGCAGTTTTTTCTCTAGCGGGAGCCAAGAGACCCAGTACTTC. V and J are TRBV28 and TRBJ2-5; 10 nucleotides line up with TRBD2. V dropped 3 bases and J dropped 1; count of bases not matched to a gene: 5. Germline assignment: CDR1 MDHEN and CDR2 SYDVKM. The CDR3 consists of 16 residues.

The chain combines TRBV28 with TRBJ2-6; D tentatively fits TRBD1 or TRBD2 (6 bases each). Germline V gene data show CDR1 as MDHEN and CDR2 as SYDVKM. The CDR3 has 16 residues. V was cut by 6 bases and J by 1 base, with 13 bases left in between. In DNA form, the CDR3 reads TGTGCCAGCAGCCTCGGGGGCATTTCTGGGGCCAACGTCCTGACTTTC. Residues: CASSLGGISGANVLTF.

V is TRBV6-4 and J is TRBJ2-3; TRBD1 aligns across 11 bases. Trimming took 0 bases from V and 2 from J; bases not matched to a gene: 1. Germline CDR1 is MRHNA and CDR2 is SNTAGT. The CDR3 is 16 amino acids. CDR3 DNA: TGTGCCAGCAGTGACTCGGGACAGGGGGACACAGATACGCAGTATTTT. This encodes CASSDSGQGDTDTQYF.

In the case of this clone: An end of the junction differs from the germline gene, which may be a read error. The CDR3 DNA reads TGCAGCGTCGAAGCATATATGACAGTTTCCTATGGCTACACCTTC. Protein sequence: CSVEAYMTVSYGYTF. The genes are TRBV29-1 and TRBJ1-2; TRBD1 might be the D (5 bases). The V gene's germline CDR1 is SQVTM and CDR2 ANQGSEA. The CDR3 contains 15 residues.

The rearrangement links TRBV28 to TRBJ1-3; D gene ambiguous. Trimming removed 2 bases at V and 2 bases at J, with 7 bases between. Germline lookup yields CDR1 MDHEN and CDR2 SYDVKM. There are 14 residues in the CDR3. The CDR3 is CASSLMRAGNTIYF. CDR3 nucleotides: TGTGCCAGCAGTTTAATGCGAGCTGGAAACACCATATATTTT.

CDR3 loop: CASKVSGRTTDTQYF. In nucleotides, the CDR3 is TGTGCCAGCAAAGTCTCCGGGAGGACCACAGATACGCAGTATTTT. The V and J genes are TRBV28 and TRBJ2-3; the match to TRBD2 covers 7 bases. V was clipped by 7 bases and J by 2 bases; unmatched bases: 9. This CDR3 contains 15 residues. CDR1 and CDR2 from the germline V gene are MDHEN and SYDVKM. Full variable domain (missing parts from reference TRBV28 and TRBJ2-3): DVKVTQSSRYLVKRTGEKVFLECVQDMDHENMFWYRQDPGLGLRLIYFSYDVKMKEKGDIPEGYSVSREKKERFSLILESASTNQTSMYLCASKVSGRTTDTQYFGPGTRLTVL.

The V call is TRBV15, the J call TRBJ1-3; D is ambiguous. The CDR3 spans 15 residues. The germline V gene has CDR1 LNHNV and CDR2 YYDKDF (reference sequence). Trimming left V 1 base short and J 0 bases short, with 7 bases between. The CDR3 DNA reads as TGTGCCACCAGCAGAGCGAGGAGCTCTGGAAACACCATATATTTT. It encodes CATSRARSSGNTIYF.

The CDR3 spells CASSDWFSGEPYNEQFF. CDR3 nucleotide sequence: TGTGCCAGCAGTGATTGGTTTAGCGGAGAACCCTACAATGAGCAGTTCTTC. V gene TRBV25-1 combines with J gene TRBJ2-1, with D tentatively TRBD2 (6 bases). Trimming left V 3 bases short and J 2 bases short, with 17 bases between. The germline V gene encodes CDR1 MGHDK and CDR2 SYGVNS. This CDR3 comprises 17 residues.

The chain carries TRBV14 and TRBJ2-4, with 10 bases aligning to TRBD2. J gave up 3 bases and V 5 bases, and 7 bases lay outside the gene matches. The germline gives CDR1 SGHDN, CDR2 FVKESK. CDR3 length: 16 amino acids. The CDR3 reads CASSGTGTSVKNIQYF. The CDR3 DNA sequence: TGTGCCAGCAGCGGGACCGGGACTAGCGTCAAAAACATTCAGTACTTC.

The V gene is TRBV9, the J gene TRBJ1-1, with a possible D match to TRBD1 (6 bases). The germline V gene encodes CDR1 SGDLS and CDR2 YYNGEE. The CDR3 covers 14 residues. The V end lost 4 bases, the J end lost 6 bases, and 16 bases lay between the germline ends. CDR3 sequence reads: CASSPGGGLAEAFF. The CDR3, as DNA: TGTGCCAGCAGCCCGGGGGGGGGCCTCGCTGAAGCTTTCTTT.

In the case of this clone: Sequence at one end of the junction differs from germline and may be a read error. The rearrangement uses TRBV5-5 and TRBJ1-6; 9 positions match TRBD1. The CDR3 sequence is 13 residues long. Germline assignment: CDR1 SGHKS and CDR2 YYEKEE (reference sequence). The CDR3 nucleotides read TGTGCCAGCAGCCCCGGACAGGGGAGCTCCTTTCGCTTT. It encodes CASSPGQGSSFRF.

The chain couples TRBV19 to TRBJ2-1; TRBD2 matches 16 bases. V shed 4 bases, J shed 7 bases, and the junction held 10 bases outside the gene matches. The CDR3 consists of 18 residues. Germline loops: CDR1 LNHDA, CDR2 SQIVND (reference sequence). The chain's CDR3 is CASSTIPGTSGRENEQFF. Written as DNA, the CDR3 is TGTGCCAGTAGTACCATCCCAGGGACTAGCGGGAGGGAAAATGAGCAGTTCTTC.

The gene calls are TRBV4-1 and TRBJ2-5, with 10 positions matching TRBD2. Germline CDR1 and CDR2: MGHRA and YSYEKL. CDR3 length: 15 amino acids. The ends lost 0 bases at V and 5 bases at J; junction bases unmatched: 3. The CDR3 loop is CASSQEAGGRETQYF. CDR3 sequence (DNA): TGCGCCAGCAGCCAAGAAGCGGGAGGGCGGGAGACCCAGTACTTC.

This clone was found once. V gene TRBV30 combines with J gene TRBJ2-3; a weak D match, TRBD2 (6 bases). Germline V gene sequence: CDR1 GTSNPN, CDR2 SVGIG (reference sequence). V gave up 2 bases and J gave up 5 bases, with 20 bases separating them. The CDR3 extends over 16 amino acids. CDR3 amino acids: CAWSPILALGEDTQYF. CDR3 DNA: TGTGCCTGGAGTCCTATACTAGCCTTAGGGGAAGATACGCAGTATTTT.

The V gene is TRBV4-1, the J gene TRBJ2-1; 11 positions agree with TRBD2. J lost 8 bases, V lost 0 bases, and 15 bases had no gene match. This CDR3 is built from 19 residues. Germline V gene lookup returns CDR1 MGHRA and CDR2 YSYEKL. The CDR3 coding sequence is TGCGCCAGCAGCCAAGACGGGGCCCATACTAGCGGGAGTCGAGATGAGCAGTTCTTC. Translating gives CASSQDGAHTSGSRDEQFF.

The V and J genes are TRBV5-4 and TRBJ1-1; D possibly corresponds to TRBD1 (5 bases). There are 13 residues in the CDR3. Germline CDR1 reads SGHNT; CDR2 reads YYREEE (reference sequence). V was clipped by 2 bases and J by 6 bases, with 11 bases between them. The CDR3 loop reads CASSFEGLAEAFF. The CDR3 nucleotides read TGTGCCAGCAGCTTCGAGGGGTTAGCTGAAGCTTTCTTT. Drawing the rest from reference TRBV5-4 and TRBJ1-1, the complete variable domain is ETGVTQSPTHLIKTRGQQVTLRCSSQSGHNTVSWYQQALGQGPQFIFQYYREEENGRGNFPPRFSGLQFPNYSSELNVNALELDDSALYLCASSFEGLAEAFFGQGTRLTVV.

The genes are TRBV15 and TRBJ2-2; TRBD2 matches 11 bases. The CDR3 has 19 residues. Germline trimming cut 5 bases from V and 6 bases from J; bases unmatched to any gene: 17. Germline assignment: CDR1 LNHNV and CDR2 YYDKDF (reference sequence). The CDR3 DNA reads TGTGCCACCAGCCCCACCCAGACTAGCGGGACGGAAGGGGCCGGGGAGCTGTTTTTT. Amino acid sequence: CATSPTQTSGTEGAGELFF.

The chain has TRBV10-2 and TRBJ1-1; 7 bases agree with TRBD1. CDR1 and CDR2 from the germline V gene are WSHSY and SAAADI. The CDR3 contains 15 residues. J lost 4 bases, V lost 6 bases, and 11 bases had no gene match. The CDR3 sequence is CASRADRASGTEAFF. In DNA form, the CDR3 reads TGCGCCAGCAGAGCCGACAGGGCAAGCGGCACTGAAGCTTTCTTT.

This chain connects TRBV6-1 to TRBJ1-5; D is uncertain. Germline V gene data show CDR1 as MNHNS and CDR2 as SASEGT. CDR3 size: 15 residues. Trimming took 1 base from V and 2 from J, leaving 9 bases between them. The CDR3 loop reads CASSEEAGGNQPQHF. DNA of the CDR3: TGTGCCAGCAGTGAAGAGGCCGGTGGCAATCAGCCCCAGCATTTT.

V gene TRBV5-1 combines with J gene TRBJ1-1; no firm D call. CDR3 length: 23 residues. The V gene lost 2 bases and the J gene lost 1 base, with 36 bases spanning the gap. Germline loops: CDR1 SGHRS, CDR2 YFSETQ. Here the CDR3 reads CASSFISRVPFPGWHRGNTEAFF. The CDR3, as DNA: TGCGCCAGCAGCTTCATCTCCCGGGTGCCGTTTCCTGGGTGGCACCGGGGGAACACTGAAGCTTTCTTT.

The rearrangement uses TRBV4-1 and TRBJ2-7; D is perhaps TRBD1 (5 bases). The CDR3 has 13 residues. Germline V CDR1 and CDR2: MGHRA, YSYEKL. Deletions cut 1 base from V and 2 bases from J, with 6 bases between. The CDR3 DNA sequence: TGCGCCAGCAGCCAAGTGACAGCCTACGAGCAGTACTTC. Protein product: CASSQVTAYEQYF.

This clone was found a few times. The chain couples TRBV2 to TRBJ1-2, with D uncertain. This CDR3 comprises 11 residues. Trimming took off 9 bases at V and 4 bases at J, with 9 bases between the two ends. Germline V gene data show CDR1 as SNHLY and CDR2 as FYNNEI. In nucleotides, the CDR3 is TGTGCCAGTAAGAGCTTCTATGGCTACACCTTC. It specifies CASKSFYGYTF. The full variable domain, rest sourced from reference TRBV2 and TRBJ1-2, is EPEVTQTPSHQVTQMGQEVILRCVPISNHLYFYWYRQILGQKVEFLVSFYNNEISEKSEIFDDQFSVERPDGSNFTLKIRSTKLEDSAMYFCASKSFYGYTFGSGTRLTVV.